The 16 T cell receptor beta chains presented below share a single source sample, sequenced in a study of spatial heterogeneity in lung cancer. This sample's time point: sample taken at primary tumor resection. Tumor, nontumor lung or frozen PBMC supplied whole RNA, sequenced without sorting. TCRdb independently ran MiXCR on the 5' RACE reads; one entry per CDR3 protein. This sample has some 37,000 distinct CDR3 sequences; approximately 7.5% occur once, and the top ten carry 28%. Here the sequenced sample was PBMCs, taken at surgery. The receptors originated from a male donor with early-stage non-small cell lung cancer.

This clonotype was counted between two and nine times. This could be a read error, since a much larger clone is one nucleotide away. The chain is built from TRBV24-1 and TRBJ1-4; TRBD1 agrees at 8 bases. Germline V gives CDR1 KGHDR, CDR2 SFDVKD. J gave up 3 bases and V 9 bases, and 2 bases lay outside the gene matches. The CDR3 loop spans 13 amino acids. CDR3 sequence (DNA): TGTGCCACCCGGGACAGGTCTAATGAAAAACTGTTTTTT. Translation gives CATRDRSNEKLFF.

This clonotype has only a few counts. The chain carries TRBV25-1 and TRBJ1-2; D possibly corresponds to TRBD1 (5 bases). The CDR3 consists of 15 residues. CDR1 MGHDK and CDR2 SYGVNS come from the germline V gene. Deletions cut 3 bases from V and 4 bases from J, with 15 bases between. This CDR3 reads CASSDPGRNIYGYTF. Here the CDR3 DNA reads TGTGCCAGCAGTGATCCGGGACGGAACATCTATGGCTACACCTTC.

A few counts support this clonotype. The chain joins TRBV7-2 to TRBJ1-1, with 7 bases matching TRBD1. The CDR3 spans 13 residues. J was trimmed by 6 bases and V by 5 bases; bases with no gene match: 6. Germline V gene sequence: CDR1 SGHTA, CDR2 FQGNSA. CDR3 bases: TGTGCCAGCAGCACCCGCCAGGGGGCTGAAGCTTTCTTT. This gives the protein CASSTRQGAEAFF. Full variable domain (remainder filled in from reference TRBV7-2 and TRBJ1-1): GAGVSQSPSNKVTEKGKDVELRCDPISGHTALYWYRQSLGQGLEFLIYFQGNSAPDKSGLPSDRFSAERTGGSVSTLTIQRTQQEDSAVYLCASSTRQGAEAFFGQGTRLTVV.

At least ten counts were recorded for this clonotype. The CDR3 loop reads CASGPRGTETQYF. The CDR3 region has the DNA TGTGCTAGTGGCCCCAGGGGGACGGAGACCCAGTACTTC. The V and J genes are TRBV12-5 and TRBJ2-5; TRBD1 aligns across 7 bases. Germline assignment: CDR1 LGHNT and CDR2 FRNRAP. The CDR3 totals 13 residues. V lost 6 bases to trimming and J lost 5 bases; unmatched junction nucleotides: 6.

This clonotype has only a few counts. The rearrangement links TRBV15 to TRBJ2-4; possibly TRBD2 for D (5 bases). V was trimmed by 3 bases and J by 1 base, leaving 16 bases between them. The CDR3 extends over 17 amino acids. Looked up from germline, CDR1 is LNHNV and CDR2 is YYDKDF (reference sequence). The DNA of the CDR3 is TGTGCCACCAGCAGTGGCGAGCCCGGGGTGGCCAAAAACATTCAGTACTTC. Amino acids: CATSSGEPGVAKNIQYF.

This clonotype was observed at least ten times. The chain carries TRBV6-5 and TRBJ1-6; weak D call: TRBD1 (5 bases). Trimming left V 7 bases short and J 5 bases short, with 12 bases between. CDR1 and CDR2 (germline): MNHEY, SVGAGI. This CDR3 has 14 residues. CDR3 loop: CASTMTANNSPLHF. The CDR3 coding sequence is TGTGCCAGCACCATGACAGCAAATAATTCACCCCTCCACTTT.

The chain joins TRBV12-3 or TRBV12-4 to TRBJ2-7; no definite D call. The CDR3 is 13 amino acids. The V end was cut by 3 bases, the J end by 7 bases, with 13 bases between. CDR3 sequence reads: CASSLTPMGEQYV. The CDR3, as DNA: TGTGCCAGCAGTTTGACGCCCATGGGAGAGCAGTACGTC.

The sample holds many counts of this clonotype. The chain employs TRBV6-2 or TRBV6-3 and TRBJ2-3, with D maybe TRBD1 (5 bases). Germline V gene lookup returns CDR1 MNHEY and CDR2 SVGEGT. The CDR3 loop spans 17 amino acids. V lost 0 bases and J lost 3, with 16 bases in between. In DNA form, the CDR3 reads TGTGCCAGCAGTTACTCGACGTTGGCAGGGTGGACAGATACGCAGTATTTT. Protein product: CASSYSTLAGWTDTQYF.

Ten or more counts support this clonotype. V and J are TRBV12-3 or TRBV12-4 and TRBJ1-2; TRBD1 might be the D (5 bases). The CDR3 is made up of 14 amino acids. V was clipped by 3 bases and J by 7 bases, with 15 bases between them. For the CDR3, the DNA is TGTGCCAGCAGTTTGGGGCAGCTCGTGCCTGGCTACACCTTC. It specifies CASSLGQLVPGYTF.

This clonotype occurred many times. V usage is TRBV7-2 and J usage is TRBJ1-1; D uncertain. CDR1 and CDR2 from the germline V gene are SGHTA and FQGNSA. V dropped 1 base and J dropped 2 bases, with 5 bases sitting between them. This CDR3 has 13 amino acids. CDR3 loop: CASSLVVNTEAFF. In DNA, the CDR3 is TGTGCCAGCAGCTTAGTAGTTAACACTGAAGCTTTCTTT.

In this sample, this clonotype turned up a few times. This chain links TRBV5-1 with TRBJ2-3; D may be TRBD1 (5 bases). CDR3 length: 16 amino acids. The germline gives CDR1 SGHRS, CDR2 YFSETQ. Trimming stripped 0 bases from V and 2 bases from J, with 13 bases between. The CDR3 reads CASSLADSPFTDTQYF. DNA of the CDR3: TGCGCCAGCAGCTTGGCCGACAGCCCATTCACAGATACGCAGTATTTT.

About this clonotype itself: With a much larger clone just one base away, this may be a read error. This chain joins TRBV29-1 and TRBJ2-3; tentative D call: TRBD2 (5 bases). V lost 5 bases, J lost 1 base, and 10 bases lay in between. CDR1 and CDR2 from the germline V gene are SQVTM and ANQGSEA. This CDR3 comprises 13 residues. The CDR3 spells CSVTLGGTDTQYF. In nucleotides, the CDR3 is TGCAGCGTTACTTTGGGAGGCACAGATACGCAGTATTTT.

The sample holds many counts of this clonotype. A read error may produce the germline difference seen at one junction end. The chain couples TRBV7-7 to TRBJ2-3; D not resolved. CDR3 length equals 14 residues. Germline loops: CDR1 SSHAT, CDR2 FNYEAQ (reference sequence). CDR3 loop: CASSSGPDTDTQYF. Here the CDR3 DNA reads TGTGCTAGCAGCTCTGGTCCAGACACAGATACGCAGTATTTT. Combining the CDR3 with reference TRBV7-7 and TRBJ2-3 gives the whole variable domain GAGVSQSPRYKVTKRGQDVTLRCDPISSHATLYWYQQALGQGPEFLTYFNYEAQPDKSGLPSDRFSAERPEGSISTLTIQRTEQRDSAMYRCASSSGPDTDTQYFGPGTRLTVL.

This clonotype has a count of ten or more. V is TRBV5-1 and J is TRBJ2-7; D gene unclear. The CDR3 contains 14 residues. Trimming stripped 3 bases from V and 1 base from J, with 11 bases between. CDR1 is SGHRS, CDR2 YFSETQ, per germline. This CDR3 reads CASSSDPRSYEQYF. CDR3 DNA sequence: TGCGCCAGCAGCTCGGACCCGAGGTCCTACGAGCAGTACTTC.

In the case of this clonotype: A much larger clone sits a single nucleotide away, making a read error possible. The conserved closing phenylalanine or tryptophan is absent in this CDR3, likely reflecting a read error. J is TRBJ2-1 and V is TRBV5-4; D ambiguous. Trimming pared 2 bases from V and 5 bases from J, leaving 8 bases between. Per germline, CDR1 SGHNT and CDR2 YYREEE (reference sequence). This CDR3 has 13 amino acids. The CDR3 loop is CASSFGRHNEQFI. Here the CDR3 DNA reads TGTGCCAGCAGCTTCGGACGGCACAATGAGCAGTTCATC.

This clonotype was seen a few times. The rearrangement links TRBV7-2 to TRBJ1-2, with 8 bases matching TRBD1. Germline CDR1 and CDR2: SGHTA and FQGNSA. V was pared by 5 bases and J by 8 bases, with 10 bases of the junction left unmatched. There are 14 residues in the CDR3. The CDR3 sequence: CASSPKGQGRGYTF. DNA for the CDR3: TGTGCCAGCAGCCCCAAAGGACAGGGAAGAGGCTACACCTTC.